Listed here is a single T cell receptor beta chain. The antigen it binds to is not known. Within one base of it there is no much larger clone, and no base qualities were kept. The data originate from a study of blood T cell repertoires in COVID-19 (TCRdb year 2020). Describing the broader study: Samples from collaborators originated in the United States, Italy and Spain and spanned both the acute and convalescent phases of COVID-19. The prospective study material was composed of cDNA or gDNA derived from T cells, B-cell-depleted T cells, or PBMCs. The dataset comprised deeply sampled blood TCRbeta repertoires from subjects exposed to, actively infected with, or recovered from COVID-19. A freely available public database, intended as a resource for researchers studying the immune response to SARS-CoV-2, is where the repertoires were released. Samples came from the ongoing ImmuneRACE study (first 160 participants) plus 1,254 subjects from 6 global collaborators. Sample metadata almost always included a de-identified subject ID, COVID-19 status, age in years and sex. Where available, HLA class I and class II types were obtained from metadata supplied by the sample provider rather than from assay-based typing. What the authors observed across the whole study: The amount of clinical and demographic metadata varied by source and participant and was provided uncurated.

V is pared back by 1 base and J by 9 bases, with 10 bases lying between the germline termini. The germline V gene gives CDR1 as SGHAT and CDR2 as FQNNGV. From the cysteine through the phenylalanine, the CDR3 covers 12 amino acids. The read is trimmed to its CDR3 DNA, 36 bases read in frame from base 1. The collaborating institutions used their own protocols to collect whole blood in K2EDTA tubes. For TCRbeta analysis, collaborators shipped samples as frozen whole blood, isolated PBMCs, or DNA extracted from either of those sample types. TCRbeta CDR3 regions were amplified from genomic DNA using the immunoSEQ Assay, a bias-controlled multiplex PCR. Per the original workflow: Nucleated cell counts per sample were estimated from amplification of reference gene primers within the assay. To quantify the absolute abundance of each unique TCRbeta CDR3 rearrangement, sequence reads were collapsed and filtered. For each sample, productive Simpson clonality was calculated as the square root of Simpson's diversity index across productive rearrangements. Here the immuneACCESS table is served through TCRdb, limited to in-frame sequences with V and J called. Missing clones are a known gap in these copies; in checked studies unresolved V genes cover under half, and the rest lacks a known reason. V and J calls and clone size come straight from that table; D and trimming were deduced from the DNA. This sample has about 140,000 clones in its table, and 76% of those were observed once. 3.5% to 5% of the sample is held by the ten biggest clonotypes.

The sample was peripheral blood. This clonotype was sampled from a woman of 80 years or more with active or convalescent COVID-19. The rearrangement joined TRBV11-2 to TRBJ2-7; TRBD2 is a possible D gene, resting on 6 matching bases. The CDR3 region reads CASSLAGVTQYF. The sequence in DNA is TGTGCCAGCAGCTTAGCGGGGGTGACGCAGTACTTC.